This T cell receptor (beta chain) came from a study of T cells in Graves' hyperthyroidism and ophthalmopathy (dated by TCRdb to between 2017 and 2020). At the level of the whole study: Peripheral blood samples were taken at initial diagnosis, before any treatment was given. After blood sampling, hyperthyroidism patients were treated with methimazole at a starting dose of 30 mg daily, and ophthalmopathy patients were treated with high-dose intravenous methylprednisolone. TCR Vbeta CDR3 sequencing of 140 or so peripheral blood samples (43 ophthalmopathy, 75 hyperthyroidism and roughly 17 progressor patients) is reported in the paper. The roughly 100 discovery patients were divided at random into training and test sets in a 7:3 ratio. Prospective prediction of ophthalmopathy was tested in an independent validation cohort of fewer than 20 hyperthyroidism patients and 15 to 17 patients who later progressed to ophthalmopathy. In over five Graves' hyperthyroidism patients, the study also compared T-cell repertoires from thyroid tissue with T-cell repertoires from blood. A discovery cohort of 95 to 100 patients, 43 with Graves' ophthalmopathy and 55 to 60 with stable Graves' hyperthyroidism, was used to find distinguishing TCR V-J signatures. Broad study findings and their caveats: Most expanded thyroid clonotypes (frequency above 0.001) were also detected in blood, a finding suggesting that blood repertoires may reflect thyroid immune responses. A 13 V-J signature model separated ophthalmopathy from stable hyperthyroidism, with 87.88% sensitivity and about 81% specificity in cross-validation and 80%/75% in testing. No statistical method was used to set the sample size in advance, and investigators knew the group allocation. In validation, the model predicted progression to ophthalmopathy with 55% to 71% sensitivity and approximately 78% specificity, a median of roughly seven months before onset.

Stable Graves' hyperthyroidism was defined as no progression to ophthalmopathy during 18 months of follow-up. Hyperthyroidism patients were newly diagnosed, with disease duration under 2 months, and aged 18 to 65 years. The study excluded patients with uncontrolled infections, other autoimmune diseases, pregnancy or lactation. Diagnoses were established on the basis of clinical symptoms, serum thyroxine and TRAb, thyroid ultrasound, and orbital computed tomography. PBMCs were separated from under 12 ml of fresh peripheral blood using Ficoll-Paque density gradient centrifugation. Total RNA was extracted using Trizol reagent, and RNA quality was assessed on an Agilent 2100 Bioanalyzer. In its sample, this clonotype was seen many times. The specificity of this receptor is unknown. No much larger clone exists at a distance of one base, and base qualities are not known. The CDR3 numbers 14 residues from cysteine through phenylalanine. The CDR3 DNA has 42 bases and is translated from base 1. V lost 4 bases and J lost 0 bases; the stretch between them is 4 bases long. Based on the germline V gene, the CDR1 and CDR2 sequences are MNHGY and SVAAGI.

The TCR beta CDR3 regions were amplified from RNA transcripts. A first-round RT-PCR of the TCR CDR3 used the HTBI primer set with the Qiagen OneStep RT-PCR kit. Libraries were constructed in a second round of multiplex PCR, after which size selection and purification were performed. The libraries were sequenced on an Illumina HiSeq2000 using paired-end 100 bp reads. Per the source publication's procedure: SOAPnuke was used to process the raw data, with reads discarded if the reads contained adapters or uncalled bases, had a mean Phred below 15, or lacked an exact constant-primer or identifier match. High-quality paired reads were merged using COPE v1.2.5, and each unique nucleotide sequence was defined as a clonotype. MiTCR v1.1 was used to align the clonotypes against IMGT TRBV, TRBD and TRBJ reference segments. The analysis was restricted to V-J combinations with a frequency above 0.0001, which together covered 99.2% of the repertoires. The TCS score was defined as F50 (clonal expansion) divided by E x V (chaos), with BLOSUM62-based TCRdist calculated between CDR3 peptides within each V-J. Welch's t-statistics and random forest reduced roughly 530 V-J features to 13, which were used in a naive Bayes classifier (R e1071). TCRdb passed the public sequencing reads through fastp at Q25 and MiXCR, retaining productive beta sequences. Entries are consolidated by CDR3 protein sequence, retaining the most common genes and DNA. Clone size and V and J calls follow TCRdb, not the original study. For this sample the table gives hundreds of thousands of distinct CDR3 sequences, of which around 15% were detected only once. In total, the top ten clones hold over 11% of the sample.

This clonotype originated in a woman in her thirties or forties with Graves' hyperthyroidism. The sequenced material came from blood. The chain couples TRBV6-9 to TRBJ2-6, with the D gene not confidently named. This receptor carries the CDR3 CASSSHSGANVLTF. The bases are TGTGCCAGCAGTTCTCACTCTGGGGCCAACGTCCTGACTTTC.